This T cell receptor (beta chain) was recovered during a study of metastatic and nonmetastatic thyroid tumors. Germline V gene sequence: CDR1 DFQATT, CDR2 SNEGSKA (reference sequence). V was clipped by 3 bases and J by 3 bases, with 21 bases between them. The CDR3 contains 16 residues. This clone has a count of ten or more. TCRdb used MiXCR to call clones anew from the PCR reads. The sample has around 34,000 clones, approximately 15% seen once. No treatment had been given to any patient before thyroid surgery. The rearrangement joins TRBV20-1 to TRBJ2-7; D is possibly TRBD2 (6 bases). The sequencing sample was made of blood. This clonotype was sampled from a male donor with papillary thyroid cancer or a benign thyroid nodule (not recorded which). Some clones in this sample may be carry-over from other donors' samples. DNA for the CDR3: TGCAGTGCTAGTTCTCCGACTAGTTACCGTGGCTACGAGCAGTACTTC. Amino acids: CSASSPTSYRGYEQYF.